What follows are 11 T cell receptor beta chains derived from one specimen sequenced in a study of T cells in Graves' hyperthyroidism and ophthalmopathy. Regions amplified from RNA transcripts were the TCR beta CDR3 regions. First-round RT-PCR targeting the TCR CDR3 was performed with the HTBI primer set. Each CDR3 protein is one row after TCRdb ran MiXCR on the multiplex PCR reads. The table records 450,000 to 700,000 distinct CDR3 sequences, 35% to 55% of them present only once. The sample was peripheral blood or thyroid tissue (not recorded which). These receptor sequences come from a woman younger than 35 with Graves' hyperthyroidism.

V is TRBV10-3 and J is TRBJ1-2; D is possibly TRBD1 (5 bases). The V end was cut by 3 bases, the J end by 0 bases, with 14 bases between. The CDR3 has 16 amino acids. Germline CDR1 and CDR2: ENHRY and SYGVKD. The CDR3 here is CAISDAGTNTNYGYTF. In DNA form, the CDR3 reads TGTGCCATCAGTGACGCGGGGACGAACACTAACTATGGCTACACCTTC.

The genes are TRBV7-2 and TRBJ1-1; D possibly corresponds to TRBD1 (5 bases). The V gene lost 5 bases and the J gene lost 7 bases, with 17 bases spanning the gap. Germline CDR1 SGHTA, CDR2 FQGNSA. The CDR3 length is 14 residues. CDR3: CASSAKRWGGEAFF. The CDR3 bases are TGTGCCAGCAGCGCTAAGCGGTGGGGGGGTGAAGCTTTCTTT.

This clonotype was detected ten times or more. The chain links TRBV29-1 to TRBJ2-7; 7 nucleotides agree with TRBD1. The CDR3 totals 15 residues. Per the germline V gene, CDR1 is SQVTM and CDR2 is ANQGSEA. V trimming: 4 bases; J trimming: 0 bases; junction bases outside the gene matches: 9. CDR3 bases: TGCAGCGTTGGCGGACAGGTAACCCACTCCTACGAGCAGTACTTC. This codes for CSVGGQVTHSYEQYF.

The gene calls are TRBV7-2 and TRBJ2-3; 8 bases are shared with TRBD1. The V segment lost 1 base and the J segment 4 bases; nucleotides outside the gene matches: 1. Germline V lookup: CDR1 SGHTA, CDR2 FQGNSA. The CDR3 runs 14 residues. This chain's CDR3 is CASSLGTGSDTQYF. In nucleotides, the CDR3 is TGTGCCAGCAGCTTAGGGACAGGGTCAGATACGCAGTATTTT.

This clonotype was seen only a few times. V and J are TRBV24-1 and TRBJ2-1, with TRBD1 identical over 9 bases. Germline trimming cut 3 bases from V and 3 bases from J; bases unmatched to any gene: 5. The CDR3 covers 16 residues. Germline lookup yields CDR1 KGHDR and CDR2 SFDVKD. The CDR3, as DNA: TGTGCCACCAGTGATCTGAGGACAGGGGACTACAATGAGCAGTTCTTC. This codes for CATSDLRTGDYNEQFF.

This clonotype has a handful of counts. J is TRBJ2-7 and V is TRBV5-1; D unclear. The CDR3 is made up of 16 amino acids. Trimming took off 4 bases at V and 0 bases at J, with 17 bases between the two ends. Germline values: CDR1 SGHRS, CDR2 YFSETQ. CDR3 bases: TGCGCCAGCAGCCAGGCCTCCGGGCCGTACTCCTACGAGCAGTACTTC. Amino acid sequence: CASSQASGPYSYEQYF.

This clonotype has a single count. The chain couples TRBV12-3 or TRBV12-4 to TRBJ1-2; perhaps TRBD1 as D (5 bases). The ends were cut back, 6 bases at V and 8 bases at J, with 13 bases in the middle. The CDR3 has 12 amino acids. CDR3 region: CASRPGGGGYTF. The DNA of the CDR3 is TGTGCCAGCAGACCCGGCGGGGGGGGCTACACCTTC.

The sample holds many counts of this clonotype. The chain links TRBV20-1 to TRBJ2-2; TRBD2 matches at 7 bases. The CDR3 covers 15 residues. From germline, CDR1 is DFQATT and CDR2 SNEGSKA (reference sequence). The junction had 5 bases not matched to a gene; V was cut back by 2 bases and J by 2 bases. The CDR3 region is CSARRSTSNTGELFF. The CDR3 region has the DNA TGCAGTGCTAGAAGGTCGACTAGCAACACCGGGGAGCTGTTTTTT.

This chain links TRBV12-3 or TRBV12-4 with TRBJ1-5; a weak D match, TRBD1 (5 bases). Trimming pared 7 bases from V and 3 bases from J, leaving 13 bases between. The CDR3 length is 14 residues. DNA for the CDR3: TGTGCCAGCATCGAGGACATCAACAATCAGCCCCAGCATTTT. The encoded protein is CASIEDINNQPQHF.

This clonotype came up a few times. This chain joins TRBV12-5 and TRBJ2-7; no definite D call. Between the trimmed V and J ends, which lost 0 bases and 3 bases, there was a span of 27 bases. This CDR3 is 20 amino acids long. Germline values: CDR1 LGHNT, CDR2 FRNRAP. In DNA, the CDR3 is TGTGCTAGTGGTTTGGTACCAACGGTGCAGGAGACCGAAAAATTCTACGAGCAGTACTTC. Amino acid sequence: CASGLVPTVQETEKFYEQYF.

This clonotype was seen a single time. The J gene is TRBJ1-1, the V gene TRBV11-2; D uncertain. Trimming took off 1 base at V and 7 bases at J, with 13 bases between the two ends. The CDR3 length is 14 residues. Germline V gene sequence: CDR1 SGHAT, CDR2 FQNNGV. For the CDR3, the DNA is TGTGCCAGCAGCTTAGTACTAGCGGGAGTTGAAGCTTTCTTT. It encodes CASSLVLAGVEAFF.